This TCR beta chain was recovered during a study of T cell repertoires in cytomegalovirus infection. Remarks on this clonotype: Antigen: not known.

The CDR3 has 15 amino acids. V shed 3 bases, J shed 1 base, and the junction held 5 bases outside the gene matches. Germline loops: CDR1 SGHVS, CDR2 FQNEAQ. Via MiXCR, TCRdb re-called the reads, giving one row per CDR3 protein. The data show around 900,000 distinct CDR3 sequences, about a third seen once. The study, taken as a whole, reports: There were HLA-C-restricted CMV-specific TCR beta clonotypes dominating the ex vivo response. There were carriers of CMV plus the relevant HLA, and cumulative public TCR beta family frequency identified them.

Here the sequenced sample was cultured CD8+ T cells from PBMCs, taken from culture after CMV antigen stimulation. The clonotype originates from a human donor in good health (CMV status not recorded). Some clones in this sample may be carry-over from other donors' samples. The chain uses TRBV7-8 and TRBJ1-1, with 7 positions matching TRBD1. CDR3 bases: TGTGCCAGCAGCTTCACCGGGACAGCGAACACTGAAGCTTTCTTT. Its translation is CASSFTGTANTEAFF.